The clone carrying this TCR beta chain was seen only once. Germline CDR1 is SNHLY and CDR2 is FYNNEI. Trimming shortened V by 5 bases and J by 2 bases, and 10 bases separated the two germline ends. The CDR3 is 14 amino acids. Assay: immunoSEQ multiplex PCR; the TCRdb copy retains only in-frame clones and omits some. Of 20,000 to 25,000 clones in the sample, around 81% are singletons; the top ten hold 10% to 15%. These data belong to a study of blood T cell repertoires in COVID-19. The sequenced sample was peripheral blood. This sequence joins TRBV2 and TRBJ1-5; D is perhaps TRBD1 (6 bases). The sequence was obtained from a man between 60 and 75 years old with active COVID-19. CDR3 loop: CASSTGGGNQPQHF. The CDR3 DNA is TGTGCCAGCAGTACGGGGGGCGGCAATCAGCCCCAGCATTTT.